This TCR beta chain is drawn from a study of blood T cell repertoires in COVID-19. Study overall: There were acute and convalescent COVID-19 samples, and they came from the United States, Italy and Spain. Sources were T cells, B-cell-depleted T cells, or PBMCs; the material itself was cDNA or gDNA.

As originally analysed: Estimation of nucleated cell counts was performed using reference gene primer amplification. Data came from immunoSEQ multiplex PCR; TCRdb stores just in-frame clones and leaves some out. D and trimming come from the DNA, and the V and J calls and clone size come from that table. The sample includes tens of thousands of clones, about four fifths of them seen just once. The CDR3 covers 16 residues. The chain carries TRBV21-1 and TRBJ2-5; the table assigns TRBD1, which was not confirmed against the DNA. TRBV21-1 is termed a pseudogene. Sequencing input: peripheral blood. The receptor's source is a man aged 50 to 60 with active or convalescent COVID-19. CDR3 sequence (DNA): TGTGCCAGCAGCAAAGCCTCCGTAACAGTCCAAGAGACCCAGTACTTC. Translation: CASSKASVTVQETQYF.